This T cell receptor beta chain was documented in a study of PD-L1 blockade in urothelial cancer. Sequencing was performed with immunoSEQ multiplex PCR; in TCRdb, only in-frame clones are kept and a portion is missing. The sample has under 120,000 clones, roughly 84% seen once; the top ten hold roughly 2.3%. The CDR3 spans 17 residues. Germline lookup yields CDR1 GTSNPN and CDR2 SVGIG (reference sequence). J gave up 2 bases and V 2 bases, and 10 bases lay outside the gene matches. Specimen: PBMCs, collected around atezolizumab (anti-PD-L1) treatment. This clonotype originated in a man aged 50 to 60 with urothelial cancer. The chain joins TRBV30 to TRBJ2-2, with 8 bases lining up with TRBD2. This CDR3 is CAWSSPSGGLNTGELFF. DNA for the CDR3: TGTGCCTGGAGTTCCCCCTCGGGGGGGTTAAACACCGGGGAGCTGTTTTTT. Full variable domain (rest looked up from reference TRBV30 and TRBJ2-2): SQTIHQWPATLVQPVGSPLSLECTVEGTSNPNLYWYRQAAGRGLQLLFYSVGIGQISSEVPQNLSASRPQDRQFILSSKKLLLSDSGFYLCAWSSPSGGLNTGELFFGEGSRLTVL.